The sequence of this T cell receptor beta chain was determined in a study of T cell clusters in autoimmune cytopenias. TRB amplification used approximately 250 ng of peripheral blood genomic DNA. With regard to this clonotype: Antigen specificity is unknown.

Overall study results and limits: Active autoimmune hepatitis patients had about 3.3-fold fewer exclusive TRB clusters than healthy donors.

Multiplex touch-down PCR amplified TRB using TRB-A and TRB-B pools in one tube. One entry per CDR3 protein, without DNA, is what TCRdb gives after re-calling the multiplex PCR reads. In total, the table holds some 9,600 distinct CDR3 sequences. The TCR was taken from a human donor with an autoimmune cytopenia or autoimmune hepatitis (not recorded which). Sequenced: peripheral blood.

The CDR3 sequence is CSAPKVELLGSYNSPLHF. This rearrangement joins TRBV20-1 to TRBJ1-6. Germline V gives CDR1 DFQATT, CDR2 SNEGSKA (reference sequence). The CDR3 extends over 18 amino acids.